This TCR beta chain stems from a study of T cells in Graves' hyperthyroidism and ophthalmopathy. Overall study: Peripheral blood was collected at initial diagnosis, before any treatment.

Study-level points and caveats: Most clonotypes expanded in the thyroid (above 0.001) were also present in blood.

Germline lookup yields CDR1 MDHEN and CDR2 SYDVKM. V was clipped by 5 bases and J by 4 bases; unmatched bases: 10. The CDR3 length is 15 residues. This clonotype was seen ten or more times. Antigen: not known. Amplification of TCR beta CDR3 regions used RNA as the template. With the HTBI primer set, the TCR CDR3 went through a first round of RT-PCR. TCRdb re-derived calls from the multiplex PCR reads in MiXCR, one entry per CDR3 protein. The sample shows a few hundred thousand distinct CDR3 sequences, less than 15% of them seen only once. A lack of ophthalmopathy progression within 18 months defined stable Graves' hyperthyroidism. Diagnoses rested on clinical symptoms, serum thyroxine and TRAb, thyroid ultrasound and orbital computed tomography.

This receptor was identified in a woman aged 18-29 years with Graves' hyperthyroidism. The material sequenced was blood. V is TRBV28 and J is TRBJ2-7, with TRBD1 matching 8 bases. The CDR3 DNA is TGTGCCAGCAGTGAACCAGGGACAGGACCGTACGAGCAGTACTTC. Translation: CASSEPGTGPYEQYF.